This T cell receptor (beta chain) was observed in a study of T cell responses to AZD1222 COVID-19 vaccine. General study points: The sample set comprised mostly white British donors with more females, and clonal diversity was possibly underestimated.

A note on this clone: No antigen is known for it.

Repertoires were generated with immunoSEQ multiplex PCR, while TCRdb's copy carries only in-frame clones and drops some. Of around 210,000 clones in the sample, around 94% were seen once. This CDR3 is built from 15 residues. From germline, CDR1 is SEHNR and CDR2 FQNEAQ (reference sequence). V lost 1 base and J 7 bases, leaving 14 bases between the germline ends. This chain uses TRBV7-9 with TRBJ2-1; D may be TRBD1 or TRBD2 (5 bases each). This receptor was taken from an adult who received the MenACWY meningococcal vaccine as a control. Sequenced here: peripheral blood, sampled 28 days after the second dose of the MenACWY control vaccine. The CDR3 DNA reads as TGTGCCAGCAGCTTAGGTGGGGGAATGTGGAATGAGCAGTTCTTC. Encoded protein: CASSLGGGMWNEQFF.